This T cell receptor (beta chain) originates from a study of somatic mutations in cytotoxic T cells in rheumatoid arthritis. Profiled with immunoSEQ multiplex PCR; TCRdb holds only in-frame clones, not every one. The sample holds about 11,000 clones, less than 85% seen once. Trimming took 5 bases from V and 6 from J; bases not matched to a gene: 5. The CDR3 is 13 amino acids. Germline CDR1 reads SQVTM; CDR2 reads ANQGSEA. Sequencing was performed on CD8+ T cells sorted from blood. The TCR comes from a woman between 35 and 50 years old in good health. The J gene is TRBJ2-7, the V gene TRBV29-1; 12 nucleotides match TRBD1. This CDR3 is CSVFGTGGFEQYF. The CDR3, as DNA: TGCAGCGTTTTTGGGACAGGGGGCTTCGAGCAGTACTTC.